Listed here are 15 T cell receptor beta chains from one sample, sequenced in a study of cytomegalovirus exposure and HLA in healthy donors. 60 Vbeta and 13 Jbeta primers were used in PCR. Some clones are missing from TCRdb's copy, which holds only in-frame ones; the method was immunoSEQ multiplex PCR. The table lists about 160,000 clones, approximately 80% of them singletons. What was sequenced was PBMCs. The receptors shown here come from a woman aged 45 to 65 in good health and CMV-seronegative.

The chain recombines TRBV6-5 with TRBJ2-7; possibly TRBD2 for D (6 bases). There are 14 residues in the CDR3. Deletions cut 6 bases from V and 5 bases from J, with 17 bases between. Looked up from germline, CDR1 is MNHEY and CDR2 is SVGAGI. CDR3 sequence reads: CASSRDSLPDEQYF. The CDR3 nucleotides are TGTGCCAGCAGCCGGGACTCACTCCCAGACGAGCAGTACTTC.

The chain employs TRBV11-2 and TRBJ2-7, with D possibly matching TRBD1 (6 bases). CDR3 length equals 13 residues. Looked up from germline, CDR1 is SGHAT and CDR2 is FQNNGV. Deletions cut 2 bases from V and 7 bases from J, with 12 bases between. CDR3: CASSLIPGEEQYF. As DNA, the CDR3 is TGTGCCAGCAGCTTAATCCCAGGGGAGGAGCAGTACTTC.

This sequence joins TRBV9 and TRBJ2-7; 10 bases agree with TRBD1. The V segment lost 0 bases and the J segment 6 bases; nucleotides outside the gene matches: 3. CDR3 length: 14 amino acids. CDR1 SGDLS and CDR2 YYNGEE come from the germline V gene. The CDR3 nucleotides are TGTGCCAGCAGCGTAGGGGACAGGGGAACCGAGCAGTACTTC. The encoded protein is CASSVGDRGTEQYF.

The CDR3, as DNA: TGTGCCAGCAGTGTCTTGAGGTCTAGATTGGGTGAAGCTTTCTTT. It encodes CASSVLRSRLGEAFF. This chain links TRBV6-1 with TRBJ1-1; D gene ambiguous. Deletions cut 4 bases from V and 7 bases from J, with 19 bases between. The germline CDR1 and CDR2 sequences are MNHNS and SASEGT. This CDR3 spans 15 amino acids.

In DNA form, the CDR3 reads TGTGCCAGCAGCTTACCAAGGGACAGGGGGAACGAGCAGTACTTC. Protein sequence: CASSLPRDRGNEQYF. V is TRBV7-9 and J is TRBJ2-7; 11 positions match TRBD1. Germline values: CDR1 SEHNR, CDR2 FQNEAQ (reference sequence). Losses at the gene ends were 2 bases for V and 5 bases for J; bases not matched to a gene: 5. CDR3 size: 15 residues.

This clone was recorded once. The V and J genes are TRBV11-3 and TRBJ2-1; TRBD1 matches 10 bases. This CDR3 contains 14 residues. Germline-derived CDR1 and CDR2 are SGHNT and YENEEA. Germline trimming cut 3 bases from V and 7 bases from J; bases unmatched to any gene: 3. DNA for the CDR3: TGTGCCAGCAGCTTGACGGGACAGGGGAATGAGCAGTTCTTC. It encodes CASSLTGQGNEQFF.

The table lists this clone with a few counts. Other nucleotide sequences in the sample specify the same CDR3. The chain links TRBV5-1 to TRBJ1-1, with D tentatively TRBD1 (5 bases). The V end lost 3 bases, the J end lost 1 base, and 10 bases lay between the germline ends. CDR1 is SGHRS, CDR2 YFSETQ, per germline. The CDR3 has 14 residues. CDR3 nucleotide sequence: TGCGCCAGCAGCTCTTCGGGGGGGAACACTGAAGCTTTCTTT. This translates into CASSSSGGNTEAFF.

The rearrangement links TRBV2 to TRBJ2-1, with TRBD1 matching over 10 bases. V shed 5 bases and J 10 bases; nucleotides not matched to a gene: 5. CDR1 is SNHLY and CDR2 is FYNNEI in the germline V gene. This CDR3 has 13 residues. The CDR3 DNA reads TGTGCCAGCAGTCTCGAGACAGGGGGCGAGCAGTTCTTC. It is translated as CASSLETGGEQFF.

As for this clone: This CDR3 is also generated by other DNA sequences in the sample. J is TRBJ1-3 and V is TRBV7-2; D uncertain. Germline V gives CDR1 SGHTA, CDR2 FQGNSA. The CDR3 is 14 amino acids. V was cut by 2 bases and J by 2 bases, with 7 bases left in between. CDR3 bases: TGTGCCAGCAGCTTAAACAGAGCTGGAAACACCATATATTTT. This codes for CASSLNRAGNTIYF.

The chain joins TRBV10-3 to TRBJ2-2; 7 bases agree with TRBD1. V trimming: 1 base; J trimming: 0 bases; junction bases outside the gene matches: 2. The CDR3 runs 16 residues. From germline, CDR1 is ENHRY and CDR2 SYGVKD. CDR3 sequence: CAISEWQGANTGELFF. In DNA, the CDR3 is TGTGCCATCAGTGAGTGGCAGGGGGCGAACACCGGGGAGCTGTTTTTT.

CDR3 bases: TGCGCCAGCAGTGAGGGACTAGCGGGAGGCGTATCGCAGTATTTT. Protein product: CASSEGLAGGVSQYF. The V gene is TRBV10-2, the J gene TRBJ2-3, with 14 bases matching TRBD2. V trimming: 2 bases; J trimming: 10 bases; junction bases outside the gene matches: 5. CDR3 length equals 15 residues. Germline V gene data show CDR1 as WSHSY and CDR2 as SAAADI.

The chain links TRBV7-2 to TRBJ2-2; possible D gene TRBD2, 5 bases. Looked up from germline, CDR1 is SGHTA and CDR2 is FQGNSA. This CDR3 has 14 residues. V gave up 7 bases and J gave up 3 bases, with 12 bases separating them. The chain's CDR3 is CASTPMRDTGELFF. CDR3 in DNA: TGTGCCAGCACCCCCATGCGGGACACCGGGGAGCTGTTTTTT.

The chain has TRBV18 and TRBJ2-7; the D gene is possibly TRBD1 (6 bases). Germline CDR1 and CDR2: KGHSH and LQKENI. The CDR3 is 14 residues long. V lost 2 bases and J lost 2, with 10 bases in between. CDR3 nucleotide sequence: TGTGCCAGCTCACCAAACAGGGATACCTACGAGCAGTACTTC. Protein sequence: CASSPNRDTYEQYF.

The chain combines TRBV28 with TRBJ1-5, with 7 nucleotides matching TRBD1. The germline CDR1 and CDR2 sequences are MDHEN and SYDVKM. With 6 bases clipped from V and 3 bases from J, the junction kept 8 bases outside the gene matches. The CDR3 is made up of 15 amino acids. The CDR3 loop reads CASSETGIVNQPQHF. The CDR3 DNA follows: TGTGCCAGCAGCGAGACAGGGATAGTCAATCAGCCCCAGCATTTT.

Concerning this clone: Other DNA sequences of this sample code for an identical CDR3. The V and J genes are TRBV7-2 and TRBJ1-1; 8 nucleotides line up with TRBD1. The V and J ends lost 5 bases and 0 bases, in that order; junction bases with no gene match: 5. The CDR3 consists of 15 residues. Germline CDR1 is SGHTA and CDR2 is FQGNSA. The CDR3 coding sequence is TGTGCCAGCAGCCTAGGACAGGGTCTGAACACTGAAGCTTTCTTT. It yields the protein CASSLGQGLNTEAFF.